The 5 T cell receptor beta chains given below trace back to one sample, sequenced in a study of molecular identifiers for immune sequencing clone quantification. TCRdb used MiXCR to reprocess the PCR reads, holding one entry per CDR3 protein. The sample has 490,000 or so distinct CDR3 sequences, around 23% seen once. Sequenced sample: naive CD8+ T cells from blood, with Jurkat cell RNA spiked in. Subset of the sample: FACS-sorted CD8+CD4-CCR7+CD45RA+ naive T cells. The receptors were gathered from a human donor in good health. Some libraries in this study had Jurkat cell RNA spiked in.

In this sample, this clonotype turned up a few times. The chain couples TRBV7-8 to TRBJ2-1; possibly TRBD2 for D (6 bases). This CDR3 is 14 amino acids long. Germline CDR1 SGHVS, CDR2 FQNEAQ. V dropped 1 base and J dropped 6 bases, with 10 bases sitting between them. CDR3 bases: TGTGCCAGCAGCTTAGGGGGGGTGGCCAATGAGCAGTTCTTC. This encodes CASSLGGVANEQFF. Drawing the rest from reference TRBV7-8 and TRBJ2-1, the complete variable domain is GAGVSQSPRYKVAKRGQDVALRCDPISGHVSLFWYQQALGQGPEFLTYFQNEAQLDKSGLPSDRFFAERPEGSVSTLKIQRTQQEDSAVYLCASSLGGVANEQFFGPGTRLTVL.

Only a few counts were recorded for this clonotype. The rearrangement links TRBV6-2 or TRBV6-3 to TRBJ2-7; possibly TRBD2 for D (5 bases). The V gene lost 2 bases and the J gene lost 5 bases, with 10 bases spanning the gap. Germline V gene data show CDR1 as MNHEY and CDR2 as SVGEGT. This CDR3 is built from 13 residues. The CDR3 nucleotides read TGTGCCAGCAGTTACGGGGAGAGGGACGAGCAGTACTTC. Translating gives CASSYGERDEQYF.

The chain is built from TRBV20-1 and TRBJ1-3, with unresolved D. CDR3 length equals 14 residues. V lost 1 base, J lost 4 bases, and 11 bases lay in between. The germline gives CDR1 DFQATT, CDR2 SNEGSKA (reference sequence). CDR3 nucleotide sequence: TGCAGTGCTAGAGTCGTAGGGTCCGGAAACACCATATATTTT. It translates to CSARVVGSGNTIYF.

This clonotype is a singleton in its sample. No conserved phenylalanine or tryptophan ends this CDR3, so it is likely a read error. The rearrangement joins TRBV11-2 to TRBJ2-6; weak D call: TRBD1 (6 bases). This CDR3 region has 16 residues. The germline gives CDR1 SGHAT, CDR2 FQNNGV. CDR3 region: CASSLPSGVGANALTL. CDR3 nucleotides: TGTGCCAGCAGCCTCCCGTCAGGGGTCGGGGCCAACGCCCTGACTCTC.

This clonotype showed up many times. The rearrangement joins TRBV28 to TRBJ2-7; a weak D match, TRBD1 (5 bases). This CDR3 comprises 15 residues. CDR1 and CDR2 from the germline V gene are MDHEN and SYDVKM. V was pared by 5 bases and J by 1 base, with 15 bases between. In DNA form, the CDR3 reads TGTGCCAGCAGTCAAAAGCACCAGGGTTCCTACGAGCAGTACTTC. Its protein product is CASSQKHQGSYEQYF.